Shown below are 31 T cell receptor beta chains from a single sample sequenced in a study of T cell responses to AZD1222 COVID-19 vaccine (dated by TCRdb to the early 2020s). The library was generated by the immunoSEQ multiplex PCR assay. The immuneACCESS repertoire file appears here via TCRdb, limited to in-frame rearrangements. These files lack a portion of the clones; in checked studies, under half of the deficit traces to unresolved V genes, and the cause of the others is not known. The table for this sample lists roughly 100,000 clones; less than 85% of them were counted only once. 11% to 15% of the sample is in the top ten clones. The time point label, as the study defines it: about 28 days (+/-7) after the second vaccine dose. This material consisted of peripheral blood, taken 28 days after the second AZD1222 dose. These receptors were collected from an adult who received the AZD1222 COVID-19 vaccine.

Here the CDR3 DNA reads TGTGCCAGCAGTTATCGCCCACGGGACAGGGACTCTGGGGCCAACGTCCTGACTTTC. It encodes CASSYRPRDRDSGANVLTF. The rearrangement links TRBV6-2 or TRBV6-3 to TRBJ2-6; TRBD1 agrees at 9 bases. The trim removed 3 bases at V and 0 bases at J, leaving 9 bases unmatched. From germline, CDR1 is MNHEY and CDR2 SVGEGT. The CDR3 has 19 amino acids.

This clone was recorded only once. The chain joins TRBV27 to TRBJ2-2; 7 nucleotides agree with TRBD1. Germline trimming cut 6 bases from V and 0 bases from J; bases unmatched to any gene: 7. The V gene's germline CDR1 is MNHEY and CDR2 SMNVEV (reference sequence). CDR3 size: 16 residues. The DNA for the CDR3 is TGTGCCAGCAGGGCAGGGGGTAGTACGAACACCGGGGAGCTGTTTTTT. Protein sequence: CASRAGGSTNTGELFF.

The V call is TRBV5-1, the J call TRBJ1-1, with TRBD1 identical over 8 bases. The junction had 4 bases not matched to a gene; V was cut back by 1 base and J by 2 bases. Looked up from germline, CDR1 is SGHRS and CDR2 is YFSETQ. CDR3 length: 15 residues. CDR3 amino acids: CASSLRQGANTEAFF. CDR3 in DNA: TGCGCCAGCAGCTTGAGGCAGGGGGCAAACACTGAAGCTTTCTTT. The variable domain in full, with the rest retrieved from reference TRBV5-1 and TRBJ1-1, is KAGVTQTPRYLIKTRGQQVTLSCSPISGHRSVSWYQQTPGQGLQFLFEYFSETQRNKGNFPGRFSGRQFSNSRSEMNVSTLELGDSALYLCASSLRQGANTEAFFGQGTRLTVV.

This clone has just a few counts. The V call is TRBV5-1, the J call TRBJ2-3, with 9 bases aligning to TRBD2. This CDR3 spans 15 amino acids. The V segment lost 3 bases and the J segment 2 bases; nucleotides outside the gene matches: 4. Germline V gene sequence: CDR1 SGHRS, CDR2 YFSETQ. CDR3 in DNA: TGCGCCAGCAGCTCTAGCGGGGAGTTCACAGATACGCAGTATTTT. Protein sequence: CASSSSGEFTDTQYF.

The chain is built from TRBV30 and TRBJ1-2; unclear D gene. Germline-derived CDR1 and CDR2 are GTSNPN and SVGIG (reference sequence). Between the trimmed V and J ends, which lost 4 bases and 4 bases, there was a span of 13 bases. CDR3 length: 13 residues. In nucleotides, the CDR3 is TGTGCCTGGACAAAGTACTCTCTCTATGGCTACACCTTC. It translates to CAWTKYSLYGYTF.

The chain carries TRBV27 and TRBJ2-7; D is possibly TRBD1 (7 bases). V lost 6 bases to trimming and J lost 4 bases, with 16 bases between them. CDR1 and CDR2 from the germline V gene are MNHEY and SMNVEV (reference sequence). CDR3 length equals 14 residues. The CDR3 sequence: CASSPGGLPYEQYF. Here the CDR3 DNA reads TGTGCCAGCAGCCCAGGGGGGCTCCCATACGAGCAGTACTTC.

CDR3 sequence reads: CSAKTGTDEQFF. The CDR3 DNA follows: TGCAGCGCTAAGACAGGGACGGATGAGCAGTTCTTC. The chain carries TRBV29-1 and TRBJ2-1, with 7 positions matching TRBD1. The junction had 8 bases not matched to a gene; V was cut back by 7 bases and J by 8 bases. There are 12 residues in the CDR3. In germline, CDR1 is SQVTM, CDR2 ANQGSEA.

The chain joins TRBV27 to TRBJ2-5; TRBD1 matches at 7 bases. From germline, CDR1 is MNHEY and CDR2 SMNVEV (reference sequence). This CDR3 is built from 15 residues. V was pared by 5 bases and J by 1 base, with 7 bases of the junction left unmatched. Here the CDR3 reads CASSRTTGLQETQYF. The CDR3 DNA sequence: TGTGCCAGCAGTCGAACGACAGGGCTCCAAGAGACCCAGTACTTC.

The CDR3 reads CASSERRGGVGANVLTF. The CDR3 region has the DNA TGTGCCAGCAGTGAAAGGCGGGGGGGAGTGGGGGCCAACGTCCTGACTTTC. The chain carries TRBV2 and TRBJ2-6; 9 bases agree with TRBD2. Looked up from germline, CDR1 is SNHLY and CDR2 is FYNNEI. The junction had 6 bases not matched to a gene; V was cut back by 2 bases and J by 4 bases. The CDR3 consists of 17 residues. Full variable domain (rest looked up from reference TRBV2 and TRBJ2-6): EPEVTQTPSHQVTQMGQEVILRCVPISNHLYFYWYRQILGQKVEFLVSFYNNEISEKSEIFDDQFSVERPDGSNFTLKIRSTKLEDSAMYFCASSERRGGVGANVLTFGAGSRLTVL.

The rearrangement joins TRBV5-1 to TRBJ1-6, with D perhaps matching TRBD1 (5 bases). CDR1 SGHRS and CDR2 YFSETQ come from the germline V gene. Trimming took 5 bases from V and 6 from J, leaving 15 bases between them. This CDR3 contains 15 residues. CDR3 nucleotide sequence: TGCGCCAGCAGTGCAGGGACGGGAGTTAATTCACCCCTCCACTTT. It codes for CASSAGTGVNSPLHF.

The chain recombines TRBV3-1 (or the pseudogene TRBV3-2) with TRBJ1-5; tentatively, D is TRBD1 (5 bases). The V end lost 1 base, the J end lost 8 bases, and 15 bases lay between the germline ends. In germline, CDR1 is LGHDT, CDR2 YNNKEL (reference sequence). The CDR3 is made up of 15 amino acids. CDR3 sequence reads: CASSQAGTGSEPQHF. CDR3 DNA: TGTGCCAGCAGCCAAGCGGGGACTGGGTCGGAGCCCCAGCATTTT.

The chain combines TRBV27 with TRBJ2-7, with 8 bases identical to TRBD1. Germline V gene lookup returns CDR1 MNHEY and CDR2 SMNVEV (reference sequence). J lost 2 bases, V lost 8 bases, and 14 bases had no gene match. The CDR3 is made up of 16 amino acids. CDR3 bases: TGTGCCAGCCGCCTACAGGGGGGCAGGGGTGCCTACGAGCAGTACTTC. This encodes CASRLQGGRGAYEQYF.

This clone was counted a few times. The chain is built from TRBV5-1 and TRBJ2-7, with TRBD2 matching 11 bases. The germline V gene has CDR1 SGHRS and CDR2 YFSETQ. The length of the CDR3 is 14 residues. The V and J ends lost 4 bases and 4 bases, in that order; junction bases with no gene match: 4. The CDR3 is CASSITSGGYEQYF. The CDR3 DNA sequence: TGCGCCAGCAGCATTACTAGCGGGGGTTACGAGCAGTACTTC.

This chain connects TRBV3-1 (or the pseudogene TRBV3-2) to TRBJ1-1; D is undetermined. Trimming took off 6 bases at V and 1 base at J, with 9 bases between the two ends. This CDR3 comprises 13 residues. CDR1 LGHDT and CDR2 YNNKEL come from the germline V gene (reference sequence). The CDR3 sequence is CASRPAENTEAFF. As DNA, the CDR3 is TGTGCCAGCAGACCCGCGGAGAACACTGAAGCTTTCTTT.

This sequence joins TRBV2 and TRBJ2-5; D is uncertain. CDR1 is SNHLY, CDR2 FYNNEI, per germline. This CDR3 has 9 amino acids. V was shortened by 9 bases and J by 5 bases, with 4 bases between the two germline ends. The CDR3 region is CASGETQYF. As DNA, the CDR3 is TGTGCCAGTGGCGAGACCCAGTACTTC. The full variable domain, rest sourced from reference TRBV2 and TRBJ2-5, is EPEVTQTPSHQVTQMGQEVILRCVPISNHLYFYWYRQILGQKVEFLVSFYNNEISEKSEIFDDQFSVERPDGSNFTLKIRSTKLEDSAMYFCASGETQYFGPGTRLLVL.

The chain links TRBV15 to TRBJ1-3; no firm D call. The V gene's germline CDR1 is LNHNV and CDR2 YYDKDF (reference sequence). The CDR3 is 16 amino acids. The V end lost 0 bases, the J end lost 0 bases, and 9 bases lay between the germline ends. CDR3 loop: CATSRDGGFSGNTIYF. Here the CDR3 DNA reads TGTGCCACCAGCAGAGATGGAGGATTCTCTGGAAACACCATATATTTT.

The chain carries TRBV7-8 and TRBJ1-5, with 7 bases matching TRBD1. Germline loops: CDR1 SGHVS, CDR2 FQNEAQ. V was pared by 5 bases and J by 2 bases, with 6 bases of the junction left unmatched. The CDR3 loop spans 15 amino acids. The CDR3 DNA reads as TGTGCCAGCAGCACGGGACAGACCCGCAATCAGCCCCAGCATTTT. It is translated as CASSTGQTRNQPQHF.

Of note for this clone: Other DNA sequences in this specimen translate into the identical CDR3. This rearrangement joins TRBV7-8 to TRBJ1-1; D is perhaps TRBD1 (5 bases). Per the germline V gene, CDR1 is SGHVS and CDR2 is FQNEAQ. V was cut by 6 bases and J by 5 bases, with 22 bases left in between. This CDR3 contains 16 residues. Here the CDR3 reads CASRLRQGGGKTEAFF. The CDR3 DNA sequence: TGTGCCAGCAGACTCCGGCAGGGTGGAGGGAAAACTGAAGCTTTCTTT.

This rearrangement joins TRBV6-5 to TRBJ2-7, with 8 bases identical to TRBD2. V lost 6 bases, J lost 2 bases, and 9 bases stayed unmatched. Germline V gene sequence: CDR1 MNHEY, CDR2 SVGAGI. The CDR3 loop spans 15 amino acids. The chain's CDR3 is CASRTGGRSPYEQYF. The DNA for the CDR3 is TGTGCCAGCAGAACGGGAGGGAGGTCCCCCTACGAGCAGTACTTC.

This clone was seen a few times. J is TRBJ2-7 and V is TRBV11-1; either TRBD1 or TRBD2 may supply D (5 bases each). Germline CDR1 SGHAT, CDR2 FQDESV (reference sequence). CDR3 size: 14 residues. The germline V and J ends were trimmed by 3 bases and 2 bases, with 11 bases remaining between them. CDR3 loop: CASSLGTRAYEQYF. The CDR3 bases are TGTGCCAGCAGCTTGGGGACGCGGGCCTACGAGCAGTACTTC. Based on the CDR3 plus reference TRBV11-1 and TRBJ2-7, the full variable domain is EAEVAQSPRYKITEKSQAVAFWCDPISGHATLYWYRQILGQGPELLVQFQDESVVDDSQLPKDRFSAERLKGVDSTLKIQPAELGDSAMYLCASSLGTRAYEQYFGPGTRLTVT.

This clone was found a few times. The J gene is TRBJ1-1, the V gene TRBV12-3 or TRBV12-4; D is unclear. V was clipped by 4 bases and J by 8 bases, with 11 bases between them. The CDR3 is made up of 12 amino acids. For the CDR3, the DNA is TGTGCCAGCAGTTCCCTTCCGGGGGAAGCTTTCTTT. Translated, it gives CASSSLPGEAFF.

The chain is built from TRBV30 and TRBJ1-5, with TRBD1 matching over 8 bases. CDR1 and CDR2 from the germline V gene are GTSNPN and SVGIG (reference sequence). The CDR3 runs to 14 residues. V shed 2 bases, J shed 7 bases, and the junction held 7 bases outside the gene matches. Here the CDR3 DNA reads TGTGCCTGGAGTCATGGACAGGGAGGCCAGCCCCAGCATTTT. Its protein product is CAWSHGQGGQPQHF.

V gene TRBV27 combines with J gene TRBJ2-7, with D maybe TRBD1 (6 bases). The CDR3 has 15 amino acids. With 2 bases removed from V and 3 bases from J, the gap between germline ends came to 14 bases. In germline, CDR1 is MNHEY, CDR2 SMNVEV (reference sequence). The CDR3 spells CASSLDGQFGYEQYF. The CDR3 DNA is TGTGCCAGCAGTTTAGATGGACAGTTTGGCTACGAGCAGTACTTC.

This clone was seen more than once but under ten times. This sequence joins TRBV7-2 and TRBJ1-1, with a tentative D call TRBD1 (6 bases). The CDR3 is 14 amino acids. Germline V lookup: CDR1 SGHTA, CDR2 FQGNSA. Deletions cut 1 base from V and 4 bases from J, with 10 bases between. The CDR3 bases are TGTGCCAGCAGCTTAGGGACAGCCTTCACTGAAGCTTTCTTT. Translated, it gives CASSLGTAFTEAFF.

In this sample, this clone turned up many times. The chain has TRBV19 and TRBJ1-2, with 7 nucleotides matching TRBD1. CDR1 is LNHDA, CDR2 SQIVND, per germline (reference sequence). J gave up 6 bases and V 6 bases, and 7 bases lay outside the gene matches. CDR3 size: 13 residues. CDR3 sequence (DNA): TGTGCCAGTAGAAGGGACAGTATGAATGGCTACACCTTC. Translating gives CASRRDSMNGYTF.

V is TRBV7-9 and J is TRBJ2-2; TRBD2 aligns across 7 bases. CDR3 length equals 17 residues. CDR1 and CDR2 from the germline V gene are SEHNR and FQNEAQ (reference sequence). Trimming cost V 4 bases and J 2 bases; bases outside gene matches: 10. DNA of the CDR3: TGTGCCAGCAGCTCCCAACCGGGACTACCCAACACCGGGGAGCTGTTTTTT. Amino acids: CASSSQPGLPNTGELFF.

The V and J genes are TRBV7-9 and TRBJ2-7; the D gene is possibly TRBD1 (7 bases). Per germline, CDR1 SEHNR and CDR2 FQNEAQ (reference sequence). The CDR3 is 13 amino acids. The ends were cut back, 10 bases at V and 4 bases at J, with 17 bases in the middle. The DNA of the CDR3 is TGTGCCACCCAAACAGGGGAGGTATACGAGCAGTACTTC. Protein: CATQTGEVYEQYF.

In its sample, this clone was seen a few times. The genes are TRBV7-9 and TRBJ2-7; the D gene could be TRBD1 or TRBD2 (5 bases each). Germline CDR1 SEHNR, CDR2 FQNEAQ (reference sequence). The ends were cut back, 4 bases at V and 5 bases at J, with 9 bases in the middle. The CDR3 loop spans 12 amino acids. The CDR3: CASSSPGHEQYF. CDR3 sequence (DNA): TGTGCCAGCAGCTCTCCGGGGCACGAGCAGTACTTC.

The chain joins TRBV18 to TRBJ2-1; 7 bases match TRBD2. CDR1 KGHSH and CDR2 LQKENI come from the germline V gene. After removal of 6 bases from V and 6 bases from J, the junction contained 11 bases not matched to a gene. This CDR3 has 15 amino acids. The CDR3 sequence is CASSPEGGGGNEQFF. In nucleotides, the CDR3 is TGTGCCAGCTCCCCCGAGGGTGGCGGGGGCAATGAGCAGTTCTTC.

V gene TRBV7-9 combines with J gene TRBJ2-7; no clear D gene. The CDR3 is 14 residues long. CDR1 is SEHNR and CDR2 is FQNEAQ in the germline V gene (reference sequence). V was shortened by 1 base and J by 4 bases, with 11 bases between the two germline ends. In DNA form, the CDR3 reads TGTGCCAGCAGCTTAGACCTCTCCCCTTACGAGCAGTACTTC. This encodes CASSLDLSPYEQYF. Complete variable domain (other parts from reference TRBV7-9 and TRBJ2-7): DTGVSQNPRHKITKRGQNVTFRCDPISEHNRLYWYRQTLGQGPEFLTYFQNEAQLEKSRLLSDRFSAERPKGSFSTLEIQRTEQGDSAMYLCASSLDLSPYEQYFGPGTRLTVT.

The rearrangement links TRBV6-2 or TRBV6-3 to TRBJ1-5; a weak D match, TRBD1 (6 bases). Looked up from germline, CDR1 is MNHEY and CDR2 is SVGEGT. V was cut by 0 bases and J by 1 base, with 10 bases left in between. The CDR3 sequence is 16 residues long. The DNA for the CDR3 is TGTGCCAGCAGTTACTCTGGACAGTTGAGCAATCAGCCCCAGCATTTT. It specifies CASSYSGQLSNQPQHF.